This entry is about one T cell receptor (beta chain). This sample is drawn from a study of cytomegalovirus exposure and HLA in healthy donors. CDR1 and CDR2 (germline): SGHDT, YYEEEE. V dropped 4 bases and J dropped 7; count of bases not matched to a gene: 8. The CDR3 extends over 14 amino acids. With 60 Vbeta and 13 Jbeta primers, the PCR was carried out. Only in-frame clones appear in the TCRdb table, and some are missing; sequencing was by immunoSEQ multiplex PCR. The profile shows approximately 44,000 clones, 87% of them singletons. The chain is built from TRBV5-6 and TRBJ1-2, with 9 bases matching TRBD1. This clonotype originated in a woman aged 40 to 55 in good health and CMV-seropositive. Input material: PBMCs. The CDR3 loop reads CASSRGDREIGYTF. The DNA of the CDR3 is TGTGCCAGCAGCAGGGGGGACAGGGAAATTGGCTACACCTTC. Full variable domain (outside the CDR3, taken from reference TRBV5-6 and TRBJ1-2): DAGVTQSPTHLIKTRGQQVTLRCSPKSGHDTVSWYQQALGQGPQFIFQYYEEEERQRGNFPDRFSGHQFPNYSSELNVNALLLGDSALYLCASSRGDREIGYTFGSGTRLTVV.